Listed below are T cell receptor beta chains from one sample, sequenced in a study of shared clonotypes between healthy human individuals. Profiled with immunoSEQ multiplex PCR; TCRdb holds only in-frame clones, not every one. In the table there are nearly 600,000 clones, nearly 97% of which are singletons. The sample comprised naive CD8+ T cells sorted from blood. The receptor set was obtained from a woman in her 30s in good health. The CDR3 runs from the conserved cysteine through the conserved F or W. Fields, in order: D gene, J gene, V gene, clone size, CDR3 protein, CDR3 DNA. A D gene is named only where the DNA matches it firmly. Clone size is not always given. Where it is, it says once, few, many or a class for expanded clones.

d_call: NA
j_call: TRBJ2-7
v_call: TRBV5-5
clone_size: NA
cdr3_aa: CASSWTLTYEQYF
cdr3_nt: TGTGCCAGCAGCTGGACACTTACCTACGAGCAGTACTTC

d_call: TRBD2
j_call: TRBJ2-1
v_call: TRBV19
clone_size: NA
cdr3_aa: CASSNWLAGGNEQFF
cdr3_nt: TGTGCCAGTAGTAATTGGCTAGCGGGAGGAAATGAGCAGTTCTTC

d_call: NA
j_call: TRBJ1-3
v_call: TRBV5-1
clone_size: NA
cdr3_aa: CASSLAKGGDANTIYF
cdr3_nt: TGCGCCAGCAGCTTGGCCAAGGGAGGGGATGCAAACACCATATATTTT

d_call: NA
j_call: TRBJ1-2
v_call: TRBV27
clone_size: NA
cdr3_aa: CASRRDGPFYGYTF
cdr3_nt: TGTGCCAGCCGGCGGGACGGTCCCTTCTATGGCTACACCTTC

d_call: NA
j_call: TRBJ2-7
v_call: TRBV27
clone_size: few
cdr3_aa: CASGHYEQYF
cdr3_nt: TGTGCCAGCGGACACTACGAGCAGTACTTC

d_call: TRBD1
j_call: TRBJ1-1
v_call: TRBV7-6
clone_size: NA
cdr3_aa: CASNLTTGENTEAFF
cdr3_nt: TGTGCCAGCAACTTAACGACAGGGGAAAACACTGAAGCTTTCTTT

d_call: NA
j_call: TRBJ2-5
v_call: TRBV28
clone_size: NA
cdr3_aa: CASSLLTGAQETQYF
cdr3_nt: TGTGCCAGCAGTTTGTTAACGGGGGCCCAAGAGACCCAGTACTTC

d_call: TRBD2
j_call: TRBJ2-1
v_call: TRBV7-8
clone_size: NA
cdr3_aa: CASSLGSGRWNEQFF
cdr3_nt: TGTGCCAGCAGCTTAGGTAGCGGGAGATGGAATGAGCAGTTCTTC

d_call: NA
j_call: TRBJ1-2
v_call: TRBV29-1
clone_size: once
cdr3_aa: CSVNKDGGYTF
cdr3_nt: TGCAGCGTTAACAAGGACGGTGGCTACACCTTC

d_call: TRBD2
j_call: TRBJ2-5
v_call: TRBV7-9
clone_size: NA
cdr3_aa: CASSLGGTSGIETQYF
cdr3_nt: TGTGCCAGCAGCTTAGGTGGGACTAGCGGGATAGAGACCCAGTACTTC

d_call: NA
j_call: TRBJ1-1
v_call: TRBV2
clone_size: NA
cdr3_aa: CASRQDSNTEAFF
cdr3_nt: TGTGCCAGCAGACAGGACTCGAACACTGAAGCTTTCTTT

d_call: TRBD1
j_call: TRBJ1-5
v_call: TRBV27
clone_size: NA
cdr3_aa: CASSLATGFGQPQHF
cdr3_nt: TGTGCCAGCAGTTTGGCGACAGGGTTCGGTCAGCCCCAGCATTTT

d_call: NA
j_call: TRBJ1-2
v_call: TRBV9
clone_size: few
cdr3_aa: CASSVVQASNYGYTF
cdr3_nt: TGTGCCAGCAGCGTAGTACAAGCCTCGAACTATGGCTACACCTTC

d_call: NA
j_call: TRBJ2-1
v_call: TRBV5-6
clone_size: NA
cdr3_aa: CASSPDPRHEQFF
cdr3_nt: TGTGCCAGCAGCCCGGACCCCAGGCATGAGCAGTTCTTC

d_call: NA
j_call: TRBJ2-1
v_call: TRBV19
clone_size: NA
cdr3_aa: CASSTLLPRETGTEQFF
cdr3_nt: TGTGCCAGTAGTACCCTTTTACCCCGGGAAACAGGGACTGAGCAGTTCTTC

d_call: NA
j_call: TRBJ2-1
v_call: TRBV9
clone_size: NA
cdr3_aa: CASSVSGNVYNEQFF
cdr3_nt: TGTGCCAGCAGCGTCTCAGGGAACGTCTACAATGAGCAGTTCTTC

d_call: NA
j_call: TRBJ2-1
v_call: TRBV28
clone_size: NA
cdr3_aa: CASSSPGQGIYNEQFF
cdr3_nt: TGTGCCAGCAGTTCCCCGGGGCAGGGAATTTACAATGAGCAGTTCTTC

d_call: NA
j_call: TRBJ2-2
v_call: TRBV19
clone_size: NA
cdr3_aa: CASSIGQTWGANTGELFF
cdr3_nt: TGTGCCAGTAGTATAGGACAAACTTGGGGGGCGAACACCGGGGAGCTGTTTTTT

d_call: TRBD1
j_call: TRBJ2-5
v_call: TRBV6-5
clone_size: NA
cdr3_aa: CASSYATGVRETQYF
cdr3_nt: TGTGCCAGCAGTTACGCGACAGGGGTCCGGGAGACCCAGTACTTC

d_call: NA
j_call: TRBJ2-1
v_call: TRBV28
clone_size: NA
cdr3_aa: CASQWGGEGVEQFF
cdr3_nt: TGTGCCAGCCAGTGGGGTGGGGAAGGGGTTGAGCAGTTCTTC

d_call: NA
j_call: TRBJ2-1
v_call: TRBV18
clone_size: NA
cdr3_aa: CASSPPGRGLYNEQFF
cdr3_nt: TGTGCCAGCTCACCACCGGGGAGGGGGCTCTACAATGAGCAGTTCTTC

d_call: TRBD2
j_call: TRBJ2-7
v_call: TRBV7-2
clone_size: few
cdr3_aa: CASSPLAGVNEQYF
cdr3_nt: TGTGCCAGCAGCCCCTTAGCGGGAGTTAACGAGCAGTACTTC